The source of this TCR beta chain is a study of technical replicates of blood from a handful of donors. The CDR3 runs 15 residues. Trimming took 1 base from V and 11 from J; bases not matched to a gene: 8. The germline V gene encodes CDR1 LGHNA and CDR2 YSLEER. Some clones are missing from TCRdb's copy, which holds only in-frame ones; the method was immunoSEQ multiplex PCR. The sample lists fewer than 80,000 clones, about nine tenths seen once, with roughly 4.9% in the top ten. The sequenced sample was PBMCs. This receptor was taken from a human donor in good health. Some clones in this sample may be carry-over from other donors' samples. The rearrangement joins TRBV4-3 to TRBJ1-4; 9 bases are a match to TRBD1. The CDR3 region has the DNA TGCGCCAGCAGCCAAGGTGGGACAGGGATGGAGAAACTGTTTTTT. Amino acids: CASSQGGTGMEKLFF.